The 8 T cell receptor beta chains below were found in one sample sequenced in a study of cytomegalovirus exposure and HLA in healthy donors (dated by TCRdb to the late 2010s). Library generation was performed with the immunoSEQ multiplex PCR assay. For the multiplex PCR, a mixture combining 60 forward primers for TCR Vbeta segments and 13 reverse primers for TCR Jbeta segments was used. TCRdb retrieved this table from immuneACCESS and kept in-frame rearrangements only. Not all clones are present; in checked studies, unresolved V genes account for under half, and no reason is known for the remainder. The table for this sample shows about 200,000 clones. The top ten hold over 0.75% of the sample. Sequencing input: PBMCs. These receptors originate from a woman in her twenties or thirties in good health and CMV-seropositive.

This sequence joins TRBV6-5 and TRBJ2-5, with 7 positions matching TRBD2. Germline V gives CDR1 MNHEY, CDR2 SVGAGI. V was pared by 9 bases and J by 1 base, with 8 bases of the junction left unmatched. The CDR3 runs 14 residues. The CDR3, as DNA: TGTGCCAGTAACACGGGACTATTCCAAGAGACCCAGTACTTC. It specifies CASNTGLFQETQYF.

The rearrangement uses TRBV6-5 and TRBJ1-6, with TRBD1 matching over 12 bases. The CDR3 covers 16 residues. From germline, CDR1 is MNHEY and CDR2 SVGAGI. V was clipped by 0 bases and J by 7 bases; unmatched bases: 1. CDR3 in amino acids: CASSYSGTGGNSPLHF. The CDR3 DNA follows: TGTGCCAGCAGTTACTCCGGGACAGGGGGCAATTCACCCCTCCACTTT.

This rearrangement joins TRBV27 to TRBJ2-7; a possible D gene is TRBD2 (5 bases). V lost 2 bases, J lost 5 bases, and 10 bases lay in between. The germline gives CDR1 MNHEY, CDR2 SMNVEV (reference sequence). The CDR3 covers 13 residues. Here the CDR3 DNA reads TGTGCCAGCAGTTTAGCTGGGAGCGACGAGCAGTACTTC. Its translation is CASSLAGSDEQYF.

This rearrangement joins TRBV27 to TRBJ1-2, with 7 positions matching TRBD1. Germline CDR1 MNHEY, CDR2 SMNVEV (reference sequence). J was trimmed by 4 bases and V by 3 bases; bases with no gene match: 14. The CDR3 contains 17 residues. CDR3 bases: TGTGCCAGCAGTTTTAAAAGACAGGGAGTTTACGGCTATGGCTACACCTTC. Translating gives CASSFKRQGVYGYGYTF.

This sequence joins TRBV2 and TRBJ2-1; 7 bases map to TRBD2. This CDR3 has 14 amino acids. Losses at the gene ends were 8 bases for V and 7 bases for J; bases not matched to a gene: 11. Germline assignment: CDR1 SNHLY and CDR2 FYNNEI. The CDR3 DNA reads TGTGCCAGCGCCGGAACTAGCGTTGGTAATGAGCAGTTCTTC. Translated, it gives CASAGTSVGNEQFF.

The CDR3 nucleotides are TGCGCCAGCAGCTTGAACGGGGGGGCTTTGGAGACCCAGTACTTC. Amino acid sequence: CASSLNGGALETQYF. The chain is built from TRBV5-1 and TRBJ2-5, with 8 bases aligning to TRBD2. The CDR3 extends over 15 amino acids. Germline CDR1 and CDR2: SGHRS and YFSETQ. The J segment lost 5 bases and the V segment lost 1 base, leaving 7 bases of the junction unmatched. The complete variable domain, with remaining parts taken from reference TRBV5-1 and TRBJ2-5, reads KAGVTQTPRYLIKTRGQQVTLSCSPISGHRSVSWYQQTPGQGLQFLFEYFSETQRNKGNFPGRFSGRQFSNSRSEMNVSTLELGDSALYLCASSLNGGALETQYFGPGTRLLVL.

The CDR3 DNA is TGTGCCACCAGCAGAGACCGGGACAGGGGTCGGGAAAAACTGTTTTTT. It is translated as CATSRDRDRGREKLFF. The chain uses TRBV15 and TRBJ1-4; 10 bases are shared with TRBD1. In germline, CDR1 is LNHNV, CDR2 YYDKDF (reference sequence). The CDR3 has 16 residues. V shed 0 bases and J 8 bases; nucleotides not matched to a gene: 6.

The chain couples TRBV4-1 to TRBJ2-7; 8 nucleotides match TRBD1. V gave up 4 bases and J gave up 2 bases; unmatched junction bases: 10. The CDR3 runs 16 residues. Per germline, CDR1 MGHRA and CDR2 YSYEKL. The CDR3 DNA is TGCGCCAGCAGCCGGTCCACGGGACAGGCGGCCTACGAGCAGTACTTC. It yields the protein CASSRSTGQAAYEQYF.